The present entry profiles one T cell receptor (beta chain) with its context. Its recognized antigen is unknown. Per-base qualities were not stored, and no clone one base away is much larger. These data originate in a study of cytomegalovirus exposure and HLA in healthy donors (dated by TCRdb to 2016 to 2017). Some background on the complete study: According to an earlier analysis of several hundred of the donors, about 179 million T cells yielded 120 million or so unique TCR beta sequences and around 300 Gb of sequence data. An earlier analysis of roughly 600 of the donors used high-throughput TCR beta sequencing to judge whether each TCR beta V gene segment behaved as functional or pseudogenic. A later analysis re-analyzed previously published TCR beta repertoires from 650 to 800 donors and added high-resolution HLA genotyping to study TCR occurrence patterns. Four to six DR-DQ haplotypes were handled as single units for association and clustering, since linkage in the cohort was strong. Among the roughly 400 genotyped donors, around 81% belonged to the genetic ancestry cluster associated with self-reported Caucasian donors. A later genetic analysis took genome-wide SNP genotypes for about 65% of the roughly 670 donors and used that subset as a discovery cohort. In addition to the first cohort of approximately 670 subjects, a separate validation cohort of approximately 120 different subjects was used. The aim of the study was to test whether cataloging public T cell receptors could identify signatures of past pathogen exposure. Donor age, sex, ethnicity and CMV serostatus were collected together with the repertoire data. Roughly 300 gigabases of sequencing data and 70 million to 95 million unique TCR sequences made up an early release that covered around 640 HLA-typed donors. All discovery cohort repertoires had been generated using a single sequencing platform. The later analysis used no new phenotypic data to find candidate immune exposures, relying instead on TCR beta sequences and their occurrence across donors. HLA typing covered class I and class II loci at four-digit resolution. Among roughly 370 genotyped donors of the cohort, an average of about 240,000 unique TCR beta nucleotide sequences were sequenced per donor, 15% to 20% of them non-productive. The study combined high-throughput TCR immunosequencing, statistical association of individual TCRs with disease status, and machine learning to predict cytomegalovirus infection status. The study used immunosequencing to profile the T cell repertoires of several hundred subjects and linked those repertoires to cytomegalovirus serostatus. The number of typed donors differed by locus: roughly 620-630 for A, B, C, DRB1 and DQB1; approximately 540 for DQA1; over 600 for DPA1; and around 490 for DPB1. The study at large found these results: The classifier was reported to diagnose cytomegalovirus status with high specificity and sensitivity in both the original cohort and the validation cohort. Because HLA typing was missing for some donors at each locus, association tests included only the typed subset. Because counts were too low, some 17 rarely observed V segments, including chromosome 9 orphons, were left out of the earlier analysis of approximately 580 of the donors. Compared with equally common non-associated chains, HLA-associated TCR beta chains in a later analysis were more clonally expanded and had lower generation probabilities. In a later analysis, TCR association rates were found to vary across HLA loci, with the most associated TCRs seen for DRB1 alleles and the fewest for HLA-C alleles. A cluster of highly shared sequence variants was judged likely to represent a technical artifact of the sequencing pipeline. Roughly uniform sequencing depth across donors was assumed in presence/absence analyses, although this assumption may not hold. Specific HLA alleles were associated with 15,000 to 20,000 TCR beta sequences at a false discovery rate of 0.05 in a later analysis. Most TCR sequences were seen in very few donors, while some public TCRs were found in many individuals. V-gene and J-gene trimming of TCR beta chains was associated with a missense DCLRE1C variant in a later genetic analysis, and the association was replicated in an independent cohort. Assigning TCR associations to individual alleles was difficult when HLA alleles, especially DR and DQ, strongly co-occurred. Only TCR beta chains were sequenced in this cohort, and the absence of alpha or paired-chain data limited detectable features. A further reported finding was that TCR beta sequences accurately predicted the HLA-A and HLA-B alleles for most subjects in the first cohort. Some IMGT-functional V segments, including TRBV6-2 and TRBV6-3, could not be distinguished by the 87-base-pair reads and were therefore excluded. A few of the identified cytomegalovirus-associated TCR beta chains were confirmed in vitro to be specific for cytomegalovirus antigens. For the cohort, immune exposure information was limited to CMV serostatus. Several of the top co-occurrence clusters appeared to be linked to parvovirus B19, influenza, CMV and Epstein-Barr virus, according to a later analysis. Linkage disequilibrium might explain the correlated functional status among segregating V segments, but an unknown experimental factor could not be excluded. A total of 164 TCR beta chains were listed by the study as associated with cytomegalovirus. According to the authors, the approach could potentially be generalized to other disease states and immunological phenotypes. In a later analysis, most CMV-associated TCR beta chains were found to appear HLA-restricted, with HLA associations seemingly driven largely by CMV exposure. In an earlier analysis of approximately 600 of the donors, most TCR beta V segments were observed in productive rearrangements about 90% or about 30% of the time, broadly matching IMGT annotations. According to a later genetic analysis, donors in an Asian-associated ancestry cluster had fewer N-insertions in productive TCRs than the approximately 650-donor mean.

In total, approximately 700 healthy bone marrow donors made up the cohort. At the time of sampling, all cohort members were nominally healthy, though unrecorded immune exposures were likely present. The donor was CMV seropositive and belonged to the group of 250 to 300 seropositive cohort members. Each donor provided a peripheral blood sample, and peripheral blood mononuclear cells were used for TCR beta sequencing. The Qiagen DNeasy Blood Extraction Kit was used to extract genomic DNA from the blood cell samples. Based on the germline V gene, the CDR1 and CDR2 sequences are KGHSH and LQKENI. The V end gives up 6 bases and the J end 5 bases, leaving 12 bases in the junction not matched to a gene. Including the terminal cysteine and phenylalanine, the CDR3 comprises 15 residues. CDR3 DNA is the only sequence kept; it has 45 bases, read in frame from the first base. The library was obtained by the immunoSEQ multiplex PCR assay. A mixture of 60 forward primers for TCR Vbeta segments and 13 reverse primers for TCR Jbeta segments was used in the multiplex PCR. A multiplex PCR assay on genomic DNA amplified the CDR3 region of rearranged TCR beta genes. On the Illumina HiSeq System, the amplified TCR beta libraries were sequenced as 87-base-pair reads. Regarding the original processing steps: A later analysis counted approximately 84 million unique TCR beta chains across the 666 repertoires, and around 9.9 million of these chains were shared by at least two donors. Raw reads were error-corrected and collapsed into unique sequences with a nearest-neighbor algorithm that merged closely related sequences to remove PCR and sequencing errors. To assign V, D and J gene segments, CDR3 sequences were aligned to IMGT reference sequences. Each retained sequence needed at least a six-nucleotide match to both a V gene segment and a J gene segment. A rearrangement was called productive if the CDR3 had no stop codons and remained in frame with V and J, and every other rearrangement was called non-productive. CDR3 was defined according to IMGT convention as the region running from the second conserved V-encoded cysteine to the conserved J-encoded phenylalanine. The earlier analysis of some 580 of the donors excluded any sequence lacking an unambiguous match to a single V gene segment. An earlier analysis of fewer than 650 of the donors classified V segments as functional when productive rearrangements were above 56.7% and as segregating when the standard deviation between donors was above 5%. A statistical classification framework was built to diagnose cytomegalovirus status from the catalog of TCR beta chain sequences. In a later analysis, V and J genes were assigned by comparing TCR nucleotide sequences against IMGT/GENE-DB human TR gene sequences. In a later analysis, CDR3 sequences and most-parsimonious VDJ recombination scenarios were assigned using the TCRdist pipeline. In a later analysis, each TCR beta chain was defined by its CDR3 amino acid sequence together with its V-gene family, and reads lacking a unique V-gene family were excluded. To address suspected cross-contamination and a sequencing artifact, a later analysis removed roughly 580 highly shared, low-generation-probability nucleotide sequences. For each public chain, a later analysis derived a clonal expansion index from normalized ranks of inferred template counts within each repertoire. A later analysis computed generation probabilities with a VDJ recombination model fitted to out-of-frame rearrangements, and checked the results against IGoR. A later analysis scored TCR-TCR, TCR-HLA and TCR-CMV co-occurrence with hypergeometric tests, applying a repertoire-size bias correction to TCR pairs. False discovery rates were estimated in a later analysis by permuting HLA or CMV assignments 20 times. In a later analysis, co-occurring TCRs were grouped using DBSCAN, and TCRdist sequence similarity was added for clustering within HLA-allele-positive subsets. For co-occurrence clustering, repertoires with fewer than 30,000 or more than 120,000 public chains were excluded, along with a handful of repertoires with anomalous nucleotide sharing. TCRdb obtained this table from immuneACCESS and retained in-frame rearrangements with V and J assigned. These tables miss some clones; where compared with another copy, unresolved V genes account for less than half of the shortfall, and the remainder is unexplained. The V and J calls and the clone size are those of that table, but D and trimming were determined from the DNA. The sample table lists about 140,000 clones, 65% to 80% of them with a count of one. Clones ranked in the top ten supply about 7% of the sample.

The TCR sequence derives from a middle-aged man in good health and CMV-seropositive. Sample: PBMCs. The chain joins TRBV18 to TRBJ1-2, with 7 central nucleotides matching TRBD1. The DNA sequence reads TGTGCCAGCTCGGGAGCGACAGGGTCAGGGTATGGCTACACCTTC. The resulting protein is CASSGATGSGYGYTF.